This passage covers 10 T cell receptor beta chains from one sample sequenced in a study of cytomegalovirus exposure and HLA in healthy donors. The PCR had 60 Vbeta and 13 Jbeta primers. Produced via immunoSEQ multiplex PCR; TCRdb's table is partial and in-frame only. The sample includes about 82,000 clones, around 76% of them seen just once. The sample taken for sequencing was PBMCs. The receptors were sampled from a woman in her forties or fifties in good health and CMV-seropositive.

J is TRBJ2-2 and V is TRBV10-3; possibly TRBD1 for D (6 bases). Germline values: CDR1 ENHRY, CDR2 SYGVKD. V lost 3 bases and J lost 6, with 17 bases in between. CDR3 length: 16 residues. The CDR3 sequence: CAISEGRQDLSGELFF. The CDR3, as DNA: TGTGCCATCAGTGAAGGACGACAGGACCTGTCCGGGGAGCTGTTTTTT.

The rearrangement joins TRBV4-2 to TRBJ2-1, with TRBD1 identical over 7 bases. The J segment lost 7 bases and the V segment lost 4 bases, leaving 1 base of the junction unmatched. The CDR3 length is 12 residues. CDR1 LGHNA and CDR2 YNFKEQ come from the germline V gene. Written as DNA, the CDR3 is TGTGCCAGCAGCCCACAGGGGAATGAGCAGTTCTTC. Translation: CASSPQGNEQFF.

The rearrangement links TRBV27 to TRBJ2-3; the D gene is possibly TRBD2 (6 bases). V was clipped by 7 bases and J by 4 bases, with 12 bases between them. CDR1 and CDR2 from the germline V gene are MNHEY and SMNVEV (reference sequence). The CDR3 is 13 amino acids. The CDR3 sequence: CASNRREADTQYF. In nucleotides, the CDR3 is TGTGCCAGCAACCGGAGGGAGGCAGATACGCAGTATTTT.

The chain uses TRBV5-5 and TRBJ1-2; D remains unclear. Germline CDR1 and CDR2: SGHKS and YYEKEE (reference sequence). CDR3 length: 13 residues. The germline V and J ends were trimmed by 3 bases and 4 bases, with 10 bases remaining between them. CDR3 sequence: CASSSADTYGYTF. As DNA, the CDR3 is TGTGCCAGCAGCTCGGCTGACACCTATGGCTACACCTTC.

The chain combines TRBV27 with TRBJ1-1; perhaps TRBD1 as D (5 bases). The CDR3 has 12 residues. The germline gives CDR1 MNHEY, CDR2 SMNVEV (reference sequence). V dropped 6 bases and J dropped 8 bases, with 13 bases sitting between them. The CDR3 protein is CASRRLDREAFF. CDR3 DNA: TGTGCCAGCAGACGACTCGACAGAGAAGCTTTCTTT.

This chain uses TRBV18 with TRBJ2-3; tentative D call: TRBD1 (5 bases). Trimming shortened V by 0 bases and J by 4 bases, and 20 bases separated the two germline ends. Germline lookup yields CDR1 KGHSH and CDR2 LQKENI. The CDR3 loop spans 18 amino acids. Here the CDR3 reads CASSPPVNTGFAPDTQYF. In nucleotides, the CDR3 is TGTGCCAGCTCACCACCGGTTAACACAGGCTTTGCCCCAGATACGCAGTATTTT.

This CDR3 reads CASSTSGTARLGYTF. The CDR3 DNA is TGTGCCAGTAGTACTTCCGGGACAGCCCGCTTGGGCTACACCTTC. The rearrangement links TRBV19 to TRBJ1-2; 7 bases map to TRBD1. From germline, CDR1 is LNHDA and CDR2 SQIVND (reference sequence). V was clipped by 4 bases and J by 8 bases; unmatched bases: 13. The CDR3 is 15 residues long.

This clone appeared once. This chain uses TRBV25-1 with TRBJ1-1; 10 bases are a match to TRBD1. This CDR3 contains 16 residues. J was trimmed by 2 bases and V by 6 bases; bases with no gene match: 9. Germline V gives CDR1 MGHDK, CDR2 SYGVNS. In DNA form, the CDR3 reads TGTGCCAGCAGCCAATCGGTGACAGGGGGCAACACTGAAGCTTTCTTT. Protein product: CASSQSVTGGNTEAFF.

The V gene is TRBV14, the J gene TRBJ1-1; 10 nucleotides align to TRBD1. Germline V gives CDR1 SGHDN, CDR2 FVKESK. Trimming took 4 bases from V and 1 from J; bases not matched to a gene: 6. The CDR3 has 16 residues. CDR3 DNA sequence: TGTGCCAGCAGCCTCTGGACAGGGGGTTCGAACACTGAAGCTTTCTTT. Translated: CASSLWTGGSNTEAFF.

This chain's CDR3 is CSGSGNPYNEQFF. CDR3 DNA sequence: TGCAGCGGGAGCGGGAATCCGTACAATGAGCAGTTCTTC. The rearrangement uses TRBV29-1 and TRBJ2-1; TRBD2 agrees at 7 bases. The CDR3 is 13 amino acids. The ends lost 7 bases at V and 4 bases at J; junction bases unmatched: 7. Germline CDR1 and CDR2: SQVTM and ANQGSEA.